Listed here are 25 T cell receptor beta chains from one sample, sequenced in a study of OX40 agonist ivuxolimab in advanced cancers. The assay was immunoSEQ multiplex PCR, and TCRdb's table has in-frame clones only and misses some. The sample has more than 65,000 clones; around four fifths are singletons. The specimen was CD4+ or CD8+ T cells sorted from blood, collected in a trial of the OX40 agonist ivuxolimab. The receptors were gathered from an adult with an advanced solid tumor such as melanoma, head and neck, liver or kidney cancer.

The rearrangement joins TRBV11-2 to TRBJ2-7; 10 positions agree with TRBD1. Germline CDR1 SGHAT, CDR2 FQNNGV. The CDR3 spans 14 residues. V shed 7 bases and J 4 bases; nucleotides not matched to a gene: 7. Written as DNA, the CDR3 is TGTGCCAGCACCCTGGGACAGGGGTTGTACGAGCAGTACTTC. Encoded protein: CASTLGQGLYEQYF.

A single count supports this clone. The V call is TRBV15, the J call TRBJ1-4; the D is unclear. Trimming removed 3 bases at V and 5 bases at J, with 13 bases between. There are 15 residues in the CDR3. Germline V gene data show CDR1 as LNHNV and CDR2 as YYDKDF (reference sequence). DNA of the CDR3: TGTGCCACCAGCAGGGAGCGGAACTCCAATGAAAAACTGTTTTTT. It specifies CATSRERNSNEKLFF.

In this sample, this clone turned up many times. The chain has TRBV14 and TRBJ2-1; D gene uncertain. Germline loops: CDR1 SGHDN, CDR2 FVKESK. There are 10 residues in the CDR3. Deletions cut 3 bases from V and 7 bases from J, with 1 base between. As DNA, the CDR3 is TGTGCCAGCAGCCATAATGAGCAGTTCTTC. Translating gives CASSHNEQFF.

The V call is TRBV7-2, the J call TRBJ2-1; no definite D call. The CDR3 contains 13 residues. From germline, CDR1 is SGHTA and CDR2 FQGNSA. The V gene lost 1 base and the J gene lost 6 bases, with 7 bases spanning the gap. The CDR3 nucleotides are TGTGCCAGCAGCTTAGAGTGGGGCAATGAGCAGTTCTTC. As protein: CASSLEWGNEQFF.

The chain is built from TRBV19 and TRBJ2-3; TRBD2 agrees at 7 bases. Per the germline V gene, CDR1 is LNHDA and CDR2 is SQIVND (reference sequence). CDR3 size: 16 residues. V lost 4 bases to trimming and J lost 4 bases; unmatched junction nucleotides: 11. CDR3 sequence (DNA): TGTGCCAGTAGTACCCCGGGGGGACCGACCTCAGATACGCAGTATTTT. Translating gives CASSTPGGPTSDTQYF.

The V gene is TRBV11-3, the J gene TRBJ2-2, with D unclear. The CDR3 extends over 12 amino acids. Between the trimmed V and J ends, which lost 8 bases and 6 bases, there was a span of 10 bases. In germline, CDR1 is SGHNT, CDR2 YENEEA. The CDR3 sequence is CASGHFSGELFF. In DNA form, the CDR3 reads TGTGCCAGCGGTCACTTTTCCGGGGAGCTGTTTTTT.

This clone occurred once. The chain carries TRBV28 and TRBJ2-2; 8 bases map to TRBD1. The trim removed 3 bases at V and 2 bases at J, leaving 11 bases unmatched. Germline V gives CDR1 MDHEN, CDR2 SYDVKM. The CDR3 runs to 18 residues. The CDR3 is CASSFSVVGQGNTGELFF. The DNA for the CDR3 is TGTGCCAGCAGTTTTAGTGTTGTTGGACAGGGAAACACCGGGGAGCTGTTTTTT.

The chain links TRBV2 to TRBJ2-2; perhaps TRBD2 as D (6 bases). CDR1 and CDR2 from the germline V gene are SNHLY and FYNNEI. This CDR3 is built from 14 residues. Trimming shortened V by 4 bases and J by 5 bases, and 11 bases separated the two germline ends. The CDR3 protein is CASSGREGTGELFF. CDR3 DNA: TGTGCCAGCAGTGGGCGGGAAGGTACCGGGGAGCTGTTTTTT.

In DNA form, the CDR3 reads TGTGCCAGCAGTGAAGCAATTGGGCAGGGCTATTCACCCCTCCACTTT. This encodes CASSEAIGQGYSPLHF. The V and J genes are TRBV6-1 and TRBJ1-6, with a possible D match to TRBD1 (5 bases). This CDR3 has 16 amino acids. V dropped 0 bases and J dropped 8 bases, with 14 bases sitting between them. From germline, CDR1 is MNHNS and CDR2 SASEGT.

The chain employs TRBV4-1 and TRBJ2-1, with D tentatively TRBD1 (6 bases). V was pared by 4 bases and J by 4 bases, with 14 bases between. The CDR3 has 15 amino acids. Germline loops: CDR1 MGHRA, CDR2 YSYEKL. The CDR3 DNA reads TGCGCCAGCAGCCCCGGCGACAGGCCTTACAATGAGCAGTTCTTC. This gives the protein CASSPGDRPYNEQFF.

Note on this clone: One junction end disagrees with the germline gene, perhaps due to a read error. This rearrangement joins TRBV7-7 to TRBJ2-3, with D perhaps TRBD1 (6 bases). The CDR3 covers 13 residues. Germline V gives CDR1 SSHAT, CDR2 FNYEAQ (reference sequence). The CDR3: CASSKDRADTQYF. The CDR3 coding sequence is TGTGCTAGCAGCAAGGACAGAGCAGATACGCAGTATTTT.

V usage is TRBV2 and J usage is TRBJ1-5, with D perhaps matching TRBD1 (6 bases). The germline CDR1 and CDR2 sequences are SNHLY and FYNNEI. V lost 5 bases and J lost 2, with 13 bases in between. The CDR3 has 15 residues. The CDR3 DNA reads as TGTGCCAGCAGTCTCACCTCAGGGGGCAATCAGCCCCAGCATTTT. This sequence encodes CASSLTSGGNQPQHF.

The chain carries TRBV27 and TRBJ1-5, with a tentative D call TRBD1 (6 bases). The germline V gene encodes CDR1 MNHEY and CDR2 SMNVEV (reference sequence). V dropped 5 bases and J dropped 4 bases, with 15 bases sitting between them. CDR3 length: 15 residues. This CDR3 reads CASSQNRVGNQPQHF. In DNA form, the CDR3 reads TGTGCCAGCAGTCAAAACAGGGTTGGGAATCAGCCCCAGCATTTT.

V is TRBV7-9 and J is TRBJ2-1; D perhaps matches TRBD1 (6 bases). This CDR3 has 15 amino acids. Trimming shortened V by 3 bases and J by 3 bases, and 12 bases separated the two germline ends. CDR1 is SEHNR and CDR2 is FQNEAQ in the germline V gene (reference sequence). Here the CDR3 DNA reads TGTGCCAGCAGCTTGTCCGGGACATTCTACAATGAGCAGTTCTTC. It yields the protein CASSLSGTFYNEQFF.

The V call is TRBV9, the J call TRBJ2-1; D is perhaps TRBD1 (6 bases). The CDR3 contains 15 residues. Between the trimmed V and J ends, which lost 4 bases and 8 bases, there was a span of 19 bases. Germline CDR1 and CDR2: SGDLS and YYNGEE. CDR3 sequence reads: CASSPHDRSRDEQFF. The CDR3 DNA follows: TGTGCCAGCAGCCCACATGACAGGTCCAGAGATGAGCAGTTCTTC.

The chain links TRBV2 to TRBJ1-5; no clear D. The V gene lost 6 bases and the J gene lost 0 bases, with 18 bases spanning the gap. This CDR3 comprises 17 residues. Germline-derived CDR1 and CDR2 are SNHLY and FYNNEI. CDR3 amino acids: CASRKTRTGHSNQPQHF. The CDR3 DNA sequence: TGTGCCAGCAGGAAAACTAGGACGGGCCATAGCAATCAGCCCCAGCATTTT.

This clone was counted at least ten times. The chain links TRBV5-6 to TRBJ2-4; 9 nucleotides agree with TRBD1. The trim removed 3 bases at V and 5 bases at J, leaving 18 bases unmatched. The germline V gene has CDR1 SGHDT and CDR2 YYEEEE. The CDR3 has 19 residues. This chain's CDR3 is CASSCTGGWAPCGENIQYF. In nucleotides, the CDR3 is TGTGCCAGCAGCTGCACAGGGGGCTGGGCCCCTTGCGGTGAAAACATTCAGTACTTC.

This rearrangement joins TRBV4-1 to TRBJ2-5; the match to TRBD2 covers 13 bases. Per the germline V gene, CDR1 is MGHRA and CDR2 is YSYEKL. J was trimmed by 1 base and V by 2 bases; bases with no gene match: 4. This CDR3 has 17 residues. CDR3 nucleotide sequence: TGCGCCAGCAGCCAATTCAGGACTAGCGGGGGCCAAGAGACCCAGTACTTC. It is translated as CASSQFRTSGGQETQYF.

This clone was seen just once. V and J are TRBV19 and TRBJ1-6; 9 bases match TRBD1. The ends lost 3 bases at V and 10 bases at J; junction bases unmatched: 10. Germline CDR1 LNHDA, CDR2 SQIVND (reference sequence). The CDR3 has 16 amino acids. The CDR3 spells CASSMGNRGRWSPLHF. The CDR3 bases are TGTGCCAGTAGTATGGGAAACAGGGGGCGTTGGTCACCCCTCCACTTT.

V is TRBV5-3 and J is TRBJ2-3; D unresolved. TRBV5-3 is recorded as an ORF, its role being uncertain. Between the trimmed V and J ends, which lost 0 bases and 0 bases, there was a span of 8 bases. This CDR3 has 15 residues. CDR3 loop: CARSLARASTDTQYF. The CDR3 coding sequence is TGTGCCAGAAGCTTGGCCCGAGCTAGCACAGATACGCAGTATTTT.

The chain uses TRBV7-2 and TRBJ2-1; 14 positions agree with TRBD2. The germline V gene encodes CDR1 SGHTA and CDR2 FQGNSA. V lost 5 bases to trimming and J lost 7 bases; unmatched junction nucleotides: 7. There are 16 residues in the CDR3. The CDR3 loop is CASSTKTSGGANEQFF. Written as DNA, the CDR3 is TGTGCCAGCAGCACTAAGACTAGCGGGGGGGCGAATGAGCAGTTCTTC.

The V call is TRBV7-2, the J call TRBJ2-7; possibly TRBD1 for D (5 bases). Germline CDR1 is SGHTA and CDR2 is FQGNSA. There are 13 residues in the CDR3. The ends were cut back, 2 bases at V and 5 bases at J, with 10 bases in the middle. Here the CDR3 reads CASSLNIGDEQYF. The CDR3 DNA follows: TGTGCCAGCAGCTTAAATATAGGGGACGAGCAGTACTTC.

This clone was recorded once. This chain joins TRBV5-1 and TRBJ2-1, with D possibly being TRBD2 (6 bases). The V and J ends lost 2 bases and 6 bases respectively, with 15 bases between them. Germline CDR1 SGHRS, CDR2 YFSETQ. The CDR3 has 15 amino acids. DNA for the CDR3: TGCGCCAGCAGCTTCCTGCCAGCCGGGGGCAATGAGCAGTTCTTC. Translation gives CASSFLPAGGNEQFF.

With respect to this clone: Since a much larger clone is just one base distant, this may be a read error. Different DNA sequences within this sample yield the same CDR3. The chain combines TRBV6-5 with TRBJ2-7, with TRBD2 identical over 12 bases. Germline values: CDR1 MNHEY, CDR2 SVGAGI. The CDR3 totals 16 residues. V gave up 0 bases and J gave up 0 bases; unmatched junction bases: 0. The CDR3 loop reads CASSYSTSGSSYEQYF. The CDR3 nucleotides read TGTGCCAGCAGTTACTCGACTAGCGGGAGCTCCTACGAGCAGTACTTC.

V gene TRBV28 combines with J gene TRBJ1-5; D might be TRBD1 (5 bases). Germline lookup yields CDR1 MDHEN and CDR2 SYDVKM. V gave up 3 bases and J gave up 1 base, with 7 bases separating them. The CDR3 contains 14 residues. CDR3 sequence (DNA): TGTGCCAGCAGTTTGTGGGGGAGCAATCAGCCCCAGCATTTT. Its protein is CASSLWGSNQPQHF.